This TCR beta chain was observed in a study of graft-versus-host responses after intestinal transplantation. Study as a whole: Transplant recipients had multivisceral, liver-intestinal, or isolated intestinal grafts. Overall study findings and caveats: Declines in HvG clones occurring early post-transplant were associated with peak circulating GvH clone levels. Present in recipient marrow, GvH clones included some that appeared first in ileum or blood.

Profiled with immunoSEQ multiplex PCR; TCRdb holds only in-frame clones, not every one. The table includes about 92,000 clones, 80% to 85% detected once. Concerning this clone: The antigen is not known.

Germline-derived CDR1 and CDR2 are SGHDT and YYEEEE. The CDR3 consists of 17 residues. V trimming: 6 bases; J trimming: 4 bases; junction bases outside the gene matches: 18. This rearrangement joins TRBV5-6 to TRBJ2-5; TRBD2 agrees at 7 bases. Material: unstimulated CD8+ T cells sorted from spleen or lymph node cells, obtained before intestinal transplant. This clonotype was obtained from a human donor who received an intestinal transplant. The CDR3 bases are TGTGCCAGCACCTCACCGGGACTACCCGAGTGGGTAGAGACCCAGTACTTC. Its translation: CASTSPGLPEWVETQYF.